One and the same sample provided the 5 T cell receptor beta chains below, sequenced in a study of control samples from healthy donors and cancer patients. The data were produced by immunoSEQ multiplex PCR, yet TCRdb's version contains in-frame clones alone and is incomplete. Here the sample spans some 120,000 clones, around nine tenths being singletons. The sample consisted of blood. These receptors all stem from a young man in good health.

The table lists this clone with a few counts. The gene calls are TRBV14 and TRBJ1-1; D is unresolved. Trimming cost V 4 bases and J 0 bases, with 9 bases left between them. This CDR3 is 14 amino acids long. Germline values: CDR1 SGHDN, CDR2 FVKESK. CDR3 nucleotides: TGTGCCAGCAGCCTTCGGGCCCTGAACACTGAAGCTTTCTTT. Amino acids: CASSLRALNTEAFF.

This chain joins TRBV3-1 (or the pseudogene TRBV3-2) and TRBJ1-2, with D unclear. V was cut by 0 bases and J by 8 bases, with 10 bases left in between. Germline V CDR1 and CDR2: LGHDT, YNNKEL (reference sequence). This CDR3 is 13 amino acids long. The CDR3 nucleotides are TGTGCCAGCAGCCAAGACGTGGCTGGCGGCTACACCTTC. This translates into CASSQDVAGGYTF.

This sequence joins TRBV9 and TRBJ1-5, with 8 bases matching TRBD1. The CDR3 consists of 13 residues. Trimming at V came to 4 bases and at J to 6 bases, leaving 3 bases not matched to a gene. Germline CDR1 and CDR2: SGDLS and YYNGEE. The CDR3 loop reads CASSQGAGQPQHF. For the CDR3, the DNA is TGTGCCAGCAGCCAGGGGGCGGGTCAGCCCCAGCATTTT.

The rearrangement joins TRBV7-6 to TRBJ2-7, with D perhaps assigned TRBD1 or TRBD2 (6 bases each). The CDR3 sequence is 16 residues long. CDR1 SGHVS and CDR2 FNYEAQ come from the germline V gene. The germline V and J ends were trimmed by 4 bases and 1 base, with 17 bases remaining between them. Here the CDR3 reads CASSSGARDGSYEQYF. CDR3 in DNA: TGTGCCAGCAGCTCGGGGGCCCGGGACGGATCCTACGAGCAGTACTTC.

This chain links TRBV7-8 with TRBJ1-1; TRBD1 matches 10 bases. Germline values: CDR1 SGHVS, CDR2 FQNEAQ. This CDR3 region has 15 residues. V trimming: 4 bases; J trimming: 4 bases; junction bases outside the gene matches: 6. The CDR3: CASSSDRGLSTEAFF. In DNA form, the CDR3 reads TGTGCCAGCAGCTCCGACAGGGGGCTTAGCACTGAAGCTTTCTTT. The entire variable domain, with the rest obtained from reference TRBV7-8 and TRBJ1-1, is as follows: GAGVSQSPRYKVAKRGQDVALRCDPISGHVSLFWYQQALGQGPEFLTYFQNEAQLDKSGLPSDRFFAERPEGSVSTLKIQRTQQEDSAVYLCASSSDRGLSTEAFFGQGTRLTVV.